This T cell receptor (beta chain) was captured in a study of blood T cell repertoires in COVID-19. Clones were read by immunoSEQ multiplex PCR, and TCRdb kept only the in-frame ones, dropping some. The sample has under 60,000 clones; 70% to 90% are singletons. Per the germline V gene, CDR1 is KGHDR and CDR2 is SFDVKD. This CDR3 spans 16 amino acids. V lost 3 bases, J lost 1 base, and 11 bases lay in between. The receptor was isolated from a man aged 60-69 years with acute or convalescent COVID-19. The chain combines TRBV24-1 with TRBJ2-2, with D maybe TRBD1 (5 bases). Sequenced sample: peripheral blood. The CDR3 nucleotides are TGTGCCACCAGTGATCTTAACACAGGGAACACCGGGGAGCTGTTTTTT. Protein: CATSDLNTGNTGELFF.